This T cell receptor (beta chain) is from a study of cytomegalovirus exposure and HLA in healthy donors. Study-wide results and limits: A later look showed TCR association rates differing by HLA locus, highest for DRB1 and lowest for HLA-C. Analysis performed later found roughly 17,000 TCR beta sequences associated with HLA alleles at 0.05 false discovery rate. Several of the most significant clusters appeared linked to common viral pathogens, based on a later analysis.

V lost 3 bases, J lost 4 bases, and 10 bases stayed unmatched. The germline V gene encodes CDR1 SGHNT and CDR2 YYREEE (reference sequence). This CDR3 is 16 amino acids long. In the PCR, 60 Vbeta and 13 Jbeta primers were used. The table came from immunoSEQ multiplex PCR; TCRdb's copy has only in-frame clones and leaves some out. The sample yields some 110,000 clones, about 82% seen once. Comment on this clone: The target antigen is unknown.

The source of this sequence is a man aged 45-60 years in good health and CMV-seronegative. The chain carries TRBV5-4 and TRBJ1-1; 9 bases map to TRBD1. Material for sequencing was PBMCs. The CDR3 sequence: CASSSWTGAGSTEAFF. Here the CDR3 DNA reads TGTGCCAGCAGCTCTTGGACAGGGGCAGGGAGCACTGAAGCTTTCTTT. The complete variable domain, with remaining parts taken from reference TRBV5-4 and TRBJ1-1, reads ETGVTQSPTHLIKTRGQQVTLRCSSQSGHNTVSWYQQALGQGPQFIFQYYREEENGRGNFPPRFSGLQFPNYSSELNVNALELDDSALYLCASSSWTGAGSTEAFFGQGTRLTVV.